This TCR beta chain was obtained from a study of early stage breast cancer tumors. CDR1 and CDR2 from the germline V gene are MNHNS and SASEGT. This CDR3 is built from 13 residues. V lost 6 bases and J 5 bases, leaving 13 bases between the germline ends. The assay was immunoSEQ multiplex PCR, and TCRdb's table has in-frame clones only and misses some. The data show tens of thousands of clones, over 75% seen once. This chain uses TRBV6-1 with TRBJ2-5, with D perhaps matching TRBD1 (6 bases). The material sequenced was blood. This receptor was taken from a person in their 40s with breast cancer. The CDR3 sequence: CASRQQGRETQYF. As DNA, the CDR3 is TGTGCCAGCAGGCAACAGGGTCGGGAGACCCAGTACTTC.